This T cell receptor (beta chain) derives from a study of identical twins. V dropped 0 bases and J dropped 9; count of bases not matched to a gene: 15. This CDR3 is 19 amino acids long. Germline V gene lookup returns CDR1 SGHDN and CDR2 FVKESK. TCRdb used MiXCR to reprocess the 5' RACE reads, holding one entry per CDR3 protein. The sample contains 350,000 or so distinct CDR3 sequences, 7% to 9.5% of which appear only once. This receptor was identified in a woman in her 50s in good health. The sequenced material came from naive T cells sorted from blood. The rearrangement links TRBV14 to TRBJ2-1; 12 nucleotides agree with TRBD2. DNA for the CDR3: TGTGCCAGCAGCCAAGAACATCTAGCGGGAGGGCCGGTCAACGGTGAGCAGTTCTTC. Protein: CASSQEHLAGGPVNGEQFF.